The clone carrying this T cell receptor beta chain was picked up a small number of times. Its matching antigen is unknown. Time point described: week 47, end of study. Each dose of the vaccine consisted of 300 ug of mutant IDH1 20-mer peptide, with topical imiquimod. The protocol was immunoSEQ multiplex PCR, while the TCRdb copy is restricted to in-frame clones and leaves out a portion. The sample lists 30,000 to 35,000 clones; around 90% were seen once. These data are taken from a study of a mutant IDH1 vaccine in newly diagnosed glioma. On the study more broadly: Commencement of vaccination occurred 4-6 weeks following radiotherapy alone, or concurrently with temozolomide cycles. Visit V13 took place at week 47, and visit V12 happened at week 35. Study-wide findings and caveats: Overall, more than 80% of patients had vaccine-induced immune responses.

The V end was cut by 2 bases, the J end by 0 bases, with 11 bases between. CDR3 length: 15 amino acids. The germline gives CDR1 SGHVS, CDR2 FQNEAQ. The sequence was collected from a woman in her thirties or forties with glioma. Specimen: PBMCs, collected from a glioma patient whose treatment included an IDH1 peptide vaccine. The chain carries TRBV7-8 and TRBJ2-7, with D possibly TRBD1 on 6 matching bases. CDR3 in amino acids: CASSLFQGPSYEQYF. In nucleotides, the CDR3 is TGTGCCAGCAGCTTATTTCAGGGGCCCTCCTACGAGCAGTACTTC.